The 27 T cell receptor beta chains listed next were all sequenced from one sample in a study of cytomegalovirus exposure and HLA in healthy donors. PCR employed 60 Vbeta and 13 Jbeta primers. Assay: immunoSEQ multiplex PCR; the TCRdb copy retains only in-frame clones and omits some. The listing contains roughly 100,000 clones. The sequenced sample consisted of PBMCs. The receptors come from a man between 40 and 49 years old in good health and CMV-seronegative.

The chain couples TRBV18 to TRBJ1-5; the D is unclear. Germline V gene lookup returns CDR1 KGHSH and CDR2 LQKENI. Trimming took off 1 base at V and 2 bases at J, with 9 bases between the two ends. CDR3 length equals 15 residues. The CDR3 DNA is TGTGCCAGCTCACCACTGGAGGGTGGCAATCAGCCCCAGCATTTT. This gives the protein CASSPLEGGNQPQHF.

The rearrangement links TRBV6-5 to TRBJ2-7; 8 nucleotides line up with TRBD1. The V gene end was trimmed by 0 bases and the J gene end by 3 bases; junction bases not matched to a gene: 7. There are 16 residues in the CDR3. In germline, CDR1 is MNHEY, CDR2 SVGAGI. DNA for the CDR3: TGTGCCAGCAGTTACTCCATTAACGGACAGGGCTACGAGCAGTACTTC. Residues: CASSYSINGQGYEQYF.

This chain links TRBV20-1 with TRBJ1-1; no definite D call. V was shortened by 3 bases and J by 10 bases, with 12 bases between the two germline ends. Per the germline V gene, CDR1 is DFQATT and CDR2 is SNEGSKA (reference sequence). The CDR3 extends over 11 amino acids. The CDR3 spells CSASAWSLAFF. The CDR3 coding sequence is TGCAGTGCTAGTGCGTGGAGTTTAGCTTTCTTT.

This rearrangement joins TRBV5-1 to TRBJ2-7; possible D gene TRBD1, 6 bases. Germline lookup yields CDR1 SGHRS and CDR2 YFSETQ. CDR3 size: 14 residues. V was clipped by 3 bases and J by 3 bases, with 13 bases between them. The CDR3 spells CASSSNIGGYEQYF. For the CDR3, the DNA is TGCGCCAGCAGCTCCAATATAGGGGGCTACGAGCAGTACTTC.

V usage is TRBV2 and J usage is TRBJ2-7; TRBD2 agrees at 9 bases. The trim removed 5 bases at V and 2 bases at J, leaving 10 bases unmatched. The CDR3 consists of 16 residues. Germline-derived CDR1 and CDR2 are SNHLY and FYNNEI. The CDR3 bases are TGTGCCAGCAGTTCTGGGACTAGCACCTGGACCTACGAGCAGTACTTC. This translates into CASSSGTSTWTYEQYF.

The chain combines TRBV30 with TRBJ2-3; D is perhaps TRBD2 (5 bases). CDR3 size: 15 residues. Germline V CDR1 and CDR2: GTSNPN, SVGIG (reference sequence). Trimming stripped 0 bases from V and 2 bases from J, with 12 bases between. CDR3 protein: CAWSVGSGPTDTQYF. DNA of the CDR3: TGTGCCTGGAGTGTAGGGAGCGGCCCCACAGATACGCAGTATTTT. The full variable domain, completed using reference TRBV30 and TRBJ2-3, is SQTIHQWPATLVQPVGSPLSLECTVEGTSNPNLYWYRQAAGRGLQLLFYSVGIGQISSEVPQNLSASRPQDRQFILSSKKLLLSDSGFYLCAWSVGSGPTDTQYFGPGTRLTVL.

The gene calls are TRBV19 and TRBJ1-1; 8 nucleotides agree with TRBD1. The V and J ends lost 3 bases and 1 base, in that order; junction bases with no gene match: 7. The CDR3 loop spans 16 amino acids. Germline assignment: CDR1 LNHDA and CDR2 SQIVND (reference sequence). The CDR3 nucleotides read TGTGCCAGTAGTATGGACCGGGACAGGCCGAACACTGAAGCTTTCTTT. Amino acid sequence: CASSMDRDRPNTEAFF.

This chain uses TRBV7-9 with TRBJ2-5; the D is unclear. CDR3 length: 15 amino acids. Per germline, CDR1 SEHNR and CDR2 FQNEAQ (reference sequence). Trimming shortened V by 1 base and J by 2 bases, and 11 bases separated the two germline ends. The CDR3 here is CASSLEPFRQETQYF. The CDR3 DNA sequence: TGTGCCAGCAGCTTAGAACCCTTCAGGCAAGAGACCCAGTACTTC.

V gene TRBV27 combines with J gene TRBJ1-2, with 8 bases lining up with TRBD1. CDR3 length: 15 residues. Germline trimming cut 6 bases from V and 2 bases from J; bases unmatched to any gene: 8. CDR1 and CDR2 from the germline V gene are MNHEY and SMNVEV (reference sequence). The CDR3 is CASRYMDRENYGYTF. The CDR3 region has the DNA TGTGCCAGCAGATATATGGACAGGGAGAACTATGGCTACACCTTC.

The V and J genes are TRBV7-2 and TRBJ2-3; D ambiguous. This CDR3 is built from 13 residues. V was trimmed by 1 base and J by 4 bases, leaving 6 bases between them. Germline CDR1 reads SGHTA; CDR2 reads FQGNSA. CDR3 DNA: TGTGCCAGCAGCTTAGGAGAGCCAGATACGCAGTATTTT. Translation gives CASSLGEPDTQYF.

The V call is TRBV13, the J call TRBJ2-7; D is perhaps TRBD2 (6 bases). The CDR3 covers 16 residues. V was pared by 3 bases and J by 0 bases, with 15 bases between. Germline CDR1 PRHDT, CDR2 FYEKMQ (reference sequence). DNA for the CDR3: TGTGCCAGCAGCTTTTATCGCGGGATTAGCTCCTACGAGCAGTACTTC. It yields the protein CASSFYRGISSYEQYF.

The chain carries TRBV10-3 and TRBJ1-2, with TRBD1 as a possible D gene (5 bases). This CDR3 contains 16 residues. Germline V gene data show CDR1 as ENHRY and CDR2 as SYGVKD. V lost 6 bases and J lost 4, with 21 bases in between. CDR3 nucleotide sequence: TGTGCCATCAGGGCTAATCCGGCACAGGAACTCTATGGCTACACCTTC. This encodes CAIRANPAQELYGYTF.

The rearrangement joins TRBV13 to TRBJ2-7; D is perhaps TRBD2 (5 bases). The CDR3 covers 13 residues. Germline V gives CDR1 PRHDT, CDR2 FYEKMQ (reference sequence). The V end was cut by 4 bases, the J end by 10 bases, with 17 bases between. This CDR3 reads CASSSREEVGQYF. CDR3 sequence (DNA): TGTGCCAGCAGCTCCCGAGAGGAGGTCGGCCAGTACTTC.

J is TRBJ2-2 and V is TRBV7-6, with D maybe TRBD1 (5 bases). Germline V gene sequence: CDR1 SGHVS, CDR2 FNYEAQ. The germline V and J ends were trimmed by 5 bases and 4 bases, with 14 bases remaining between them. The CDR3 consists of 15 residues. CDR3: CASSHAGYSTGELFF. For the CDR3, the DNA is TGTGCCAGCAGCCATGCAGGGTACAGCACCGGGGAGCTGTTTTTT.

In DNA, the CDR3 is TGTGCCAGCAGCTTAGATTCAGGGCTTATGGGTGAAAAACTGTTTTTT. Its protein product is CASSLDSGLMGEKLFF. The rearrangement uses TRBV11-2 and TRBJ1-4, with TRBD1 as a possible D gene (5 bases). The ends were cut back, 0 bases at V and 7 bases at J, with 15 bases in the middle. The CDR3 contains 16 residues. Germline assignment: CDR1 SGHAT and CDR2 FQNNGV. Full variable domain (missing parts from reference TRBV11-2 and TRBJ1-4): EAGVAQSPRYKIIEKRQSVAFWCNPISGHATLYWYQQILGQGPKLLIQFQNNGVVDDSQLPKDRFSAERLKGVDSTLKIQPAKLEDSAVYLCASSLDSGLMGEKLFFGSGTQLSVL.

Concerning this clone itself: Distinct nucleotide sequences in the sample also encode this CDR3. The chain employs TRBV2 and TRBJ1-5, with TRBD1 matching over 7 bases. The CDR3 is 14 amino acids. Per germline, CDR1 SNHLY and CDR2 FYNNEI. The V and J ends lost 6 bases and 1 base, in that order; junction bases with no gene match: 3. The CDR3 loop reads CASSETGSNQPQHF. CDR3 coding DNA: TGTGCCAGCAGCGAGACAGGGAGCAATCAGCCCCAGCATTTT. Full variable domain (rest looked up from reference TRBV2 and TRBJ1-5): EPEVTQTPSHQVTQMGQEVILRCVPISNHLYFYWYRQILGQKVEFLVSFYNNEISEKSEIFDDQFSVERPDGSNFTLKIRSTKLEDSAMYFCASSETGSNQPQHFGDGTRLSIL.

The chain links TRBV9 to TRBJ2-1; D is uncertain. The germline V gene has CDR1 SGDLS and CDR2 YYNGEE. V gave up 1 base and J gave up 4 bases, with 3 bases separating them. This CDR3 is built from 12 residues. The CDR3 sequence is CASSVSYNEQFF. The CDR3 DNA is TGTGCCAGCAGCGTATCTTACAATGAGCAGTTCTTC.

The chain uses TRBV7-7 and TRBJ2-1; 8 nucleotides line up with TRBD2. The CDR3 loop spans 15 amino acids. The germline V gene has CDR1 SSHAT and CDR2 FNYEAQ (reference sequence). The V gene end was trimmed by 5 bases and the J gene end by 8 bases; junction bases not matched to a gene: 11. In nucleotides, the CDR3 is TGTGCCAGCAGCGCCGGGACTAGAGGTAACGATGAGCAGTTCTTC. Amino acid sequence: CASSAGTRGNDEQFF.

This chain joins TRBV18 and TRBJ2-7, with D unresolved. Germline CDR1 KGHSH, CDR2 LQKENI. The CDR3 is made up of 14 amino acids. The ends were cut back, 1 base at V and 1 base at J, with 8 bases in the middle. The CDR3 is CASSPRSGSYEQYF. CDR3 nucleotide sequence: TGTGCCAGCTCACCACGATCAGGATCCTACGAGCAGTACTTC.

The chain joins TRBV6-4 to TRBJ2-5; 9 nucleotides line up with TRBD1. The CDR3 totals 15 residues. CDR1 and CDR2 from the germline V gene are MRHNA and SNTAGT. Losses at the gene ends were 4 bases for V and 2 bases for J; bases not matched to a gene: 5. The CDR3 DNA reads TGTGCCAGCAGTGCCGGGACAGGGCTTCAAGAGACCCAGTACTTC. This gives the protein CASSAGTGLQETQYF.

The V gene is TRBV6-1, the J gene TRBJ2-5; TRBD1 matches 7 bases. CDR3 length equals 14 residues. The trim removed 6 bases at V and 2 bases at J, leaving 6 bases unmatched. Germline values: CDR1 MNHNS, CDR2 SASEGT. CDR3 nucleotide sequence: TGTGCCAGCAGCGCCGGGACAGCACAAGAGACCCAGTACTTC. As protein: CASSAGTAQETQYF.

In DNA, the CDR3 is TGTGCCAGCAGCGCAGGGACAGGTCGGGAAAAACTGTTTTTT. Translated: CASSAGTGREKLFF. J is TRBJ1-4 and V is TRBV28; 8 bases are a match to TRBD1. The V segment lost 6 bases and the J segment 8 bases; nucleotides outside the gene matches: 8. The germline V gene encodes CDR1 MDHEN and CDR2 SYDVKM. This CDR3 comprises 14 residues. The complete variable domain, with remaining parts taken from reference TRBV28 and TRBJ1-4, reads DVKVTQSSRYLVKRTGEKVFLECVQDMDHENMFWYRQDPGLGLRLIYFSYDVKMKEKGDIPEGYSVSREKKERFSLILESASTNQTSMYLCASSAGTGREKLFFGSGTQLSVL.

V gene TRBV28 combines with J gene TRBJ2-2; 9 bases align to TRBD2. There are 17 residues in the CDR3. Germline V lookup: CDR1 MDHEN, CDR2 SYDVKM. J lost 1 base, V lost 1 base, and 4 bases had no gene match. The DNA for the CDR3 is TGTGCCAGCAGTTTATCCCTGACTAGCGGGAACACCGGGGAGCTGTTTTTT. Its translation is CASSLSLTSGNTGELFF.

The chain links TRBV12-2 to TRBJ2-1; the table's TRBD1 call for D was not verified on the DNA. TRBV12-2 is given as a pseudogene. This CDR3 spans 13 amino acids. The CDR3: CASRSTWANEQFF. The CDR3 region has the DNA TGTGCAAGTCGCTCCACGTGGGCCAATGAGCAGTTCTTC.

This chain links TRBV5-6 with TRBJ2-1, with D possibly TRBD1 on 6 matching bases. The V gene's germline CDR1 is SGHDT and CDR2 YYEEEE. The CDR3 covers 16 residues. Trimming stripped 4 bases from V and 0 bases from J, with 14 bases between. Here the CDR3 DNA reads TGTGCCAGCAGCACTACCGGGACACCCTCCTACAATGAGCAGTTCTTC. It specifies CASSTTGTPSYNEQFF.

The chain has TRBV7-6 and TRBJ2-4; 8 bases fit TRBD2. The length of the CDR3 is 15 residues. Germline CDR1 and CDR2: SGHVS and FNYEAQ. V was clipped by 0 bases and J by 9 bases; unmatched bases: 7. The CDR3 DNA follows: TGTGCCAGCAGCTTAGCGAGCGGGAGCAAGAGCATTCAGTACTTC. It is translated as CASSLASGSKSIQYF. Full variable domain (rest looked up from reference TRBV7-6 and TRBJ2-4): GAGVSQSPRYKVTKRGQDVALRCDPISGHVSLYWYRQALGQGPEFLTYFNYEAQQDKSGLPNDRFSAERPEGSISTLTIQRTEQRDSAMYRCASSLASGSKSIQYFGAGTRLSVL.

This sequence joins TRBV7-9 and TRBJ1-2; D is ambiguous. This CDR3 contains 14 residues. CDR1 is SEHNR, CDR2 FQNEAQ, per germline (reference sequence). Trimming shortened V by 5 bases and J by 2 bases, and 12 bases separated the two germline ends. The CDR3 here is CASSLGGLNYGYTF. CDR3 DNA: TGTGCCAGCAGCCTGGGTGGGCTGAACTATGGCTACACCTTC.